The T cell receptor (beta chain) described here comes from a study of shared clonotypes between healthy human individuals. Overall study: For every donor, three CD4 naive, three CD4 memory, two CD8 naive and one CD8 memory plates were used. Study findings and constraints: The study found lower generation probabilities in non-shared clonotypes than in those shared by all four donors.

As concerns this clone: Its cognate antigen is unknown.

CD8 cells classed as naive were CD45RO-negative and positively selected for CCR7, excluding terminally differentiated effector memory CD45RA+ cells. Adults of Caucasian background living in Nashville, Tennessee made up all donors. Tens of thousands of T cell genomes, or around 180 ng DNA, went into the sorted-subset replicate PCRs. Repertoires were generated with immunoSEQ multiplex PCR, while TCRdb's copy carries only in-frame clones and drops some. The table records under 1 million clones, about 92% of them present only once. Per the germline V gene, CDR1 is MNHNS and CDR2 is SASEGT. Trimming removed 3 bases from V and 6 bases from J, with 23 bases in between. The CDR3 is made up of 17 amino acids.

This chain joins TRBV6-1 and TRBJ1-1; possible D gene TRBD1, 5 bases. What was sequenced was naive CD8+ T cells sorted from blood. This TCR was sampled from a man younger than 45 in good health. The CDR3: CASSDRSRHGSGAEAFF. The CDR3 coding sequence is TGTGCCAGCAGTGATAGGTCGAGGCATGGATCGGGGGCTGAAGCTTTCTTT.